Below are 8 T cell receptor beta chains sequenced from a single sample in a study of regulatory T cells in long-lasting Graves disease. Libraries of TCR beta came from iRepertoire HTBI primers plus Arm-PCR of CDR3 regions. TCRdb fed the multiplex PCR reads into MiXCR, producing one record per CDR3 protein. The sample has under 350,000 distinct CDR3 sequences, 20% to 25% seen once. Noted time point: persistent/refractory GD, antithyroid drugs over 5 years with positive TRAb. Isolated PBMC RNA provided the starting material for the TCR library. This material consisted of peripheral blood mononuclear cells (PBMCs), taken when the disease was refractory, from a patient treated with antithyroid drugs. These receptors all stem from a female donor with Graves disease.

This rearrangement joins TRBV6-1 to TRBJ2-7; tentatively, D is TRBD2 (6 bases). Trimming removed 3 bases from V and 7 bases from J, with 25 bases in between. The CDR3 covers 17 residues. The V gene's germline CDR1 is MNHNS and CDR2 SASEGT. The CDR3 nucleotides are TGTGCCAGCAGTGACTGGTCGGCAGCGGCGGGAACGGGGGAGCAGTACTTC. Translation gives CASSDWSAAAGTGEQYF.

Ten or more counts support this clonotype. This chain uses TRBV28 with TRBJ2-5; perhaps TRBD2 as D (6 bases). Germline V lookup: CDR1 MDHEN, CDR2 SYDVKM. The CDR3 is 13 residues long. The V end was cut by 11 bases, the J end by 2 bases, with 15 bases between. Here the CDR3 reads CALGGDKQETQYF. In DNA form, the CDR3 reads TGTGCCCTGGGGGGAGATAAACAAGAGACCCAGTACTTC.

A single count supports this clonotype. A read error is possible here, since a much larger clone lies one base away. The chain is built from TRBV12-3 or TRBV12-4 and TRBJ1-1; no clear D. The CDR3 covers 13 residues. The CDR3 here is CAGSLDGGTEAFF. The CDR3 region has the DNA TGTGCCGGCAGTTTAGACGGAGGCACTGAAGCTTTCTTT.

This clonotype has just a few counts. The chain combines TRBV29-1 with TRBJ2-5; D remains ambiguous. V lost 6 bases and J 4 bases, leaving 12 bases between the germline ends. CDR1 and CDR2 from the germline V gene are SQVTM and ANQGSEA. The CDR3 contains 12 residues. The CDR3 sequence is CSVLTTGETQYF. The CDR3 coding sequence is TGCAGCGTACTGACCACGGGAGAGACCCAGTACTTC.

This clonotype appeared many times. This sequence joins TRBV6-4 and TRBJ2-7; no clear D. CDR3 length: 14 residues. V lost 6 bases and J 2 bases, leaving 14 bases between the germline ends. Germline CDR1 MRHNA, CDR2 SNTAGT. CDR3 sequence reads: CASSQLDVAYEQYF. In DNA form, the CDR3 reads TGTGCCAGCAGCCAGCTGGACGTAGCCTACGAGCAGTACTTC.

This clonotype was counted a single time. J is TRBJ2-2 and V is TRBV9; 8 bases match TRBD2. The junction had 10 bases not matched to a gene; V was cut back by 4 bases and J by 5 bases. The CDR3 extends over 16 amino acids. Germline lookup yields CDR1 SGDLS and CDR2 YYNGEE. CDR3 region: CASSPELAGGTGELFF. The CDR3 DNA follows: TGTGCCAGCAGCCCCGAGCTAGCGGGCGGAACCGGGGAGCTGTTTTTT. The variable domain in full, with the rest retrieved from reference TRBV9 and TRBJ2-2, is DSGVTQTPKHLITATGQRVTLRCSPRSGDLSVYWYQQSLDQGLQFLIQYYNGEERAKGNILERFSAQQFPDLHSELNLSSLELGDSALYFCASSPELAGGTGELFFGEGSRLTVL.

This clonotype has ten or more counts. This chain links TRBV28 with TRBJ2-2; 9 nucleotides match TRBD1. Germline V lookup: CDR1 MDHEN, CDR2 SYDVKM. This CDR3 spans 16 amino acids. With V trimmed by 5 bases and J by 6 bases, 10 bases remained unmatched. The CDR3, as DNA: TGTGCCAGCAGTACCTTTGGGACAGGGTGGGCCGGGGAGCTGTTTTTT. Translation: CASSTFGTGWAGELFF.

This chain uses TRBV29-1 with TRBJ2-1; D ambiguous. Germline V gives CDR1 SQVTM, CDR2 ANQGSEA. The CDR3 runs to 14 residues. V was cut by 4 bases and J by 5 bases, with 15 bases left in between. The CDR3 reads CSVAGRVADNEQFF. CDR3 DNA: TGCAGCGTTGCTGGTAGGGTAGCAGACAATGAGCAGTTCTTC.